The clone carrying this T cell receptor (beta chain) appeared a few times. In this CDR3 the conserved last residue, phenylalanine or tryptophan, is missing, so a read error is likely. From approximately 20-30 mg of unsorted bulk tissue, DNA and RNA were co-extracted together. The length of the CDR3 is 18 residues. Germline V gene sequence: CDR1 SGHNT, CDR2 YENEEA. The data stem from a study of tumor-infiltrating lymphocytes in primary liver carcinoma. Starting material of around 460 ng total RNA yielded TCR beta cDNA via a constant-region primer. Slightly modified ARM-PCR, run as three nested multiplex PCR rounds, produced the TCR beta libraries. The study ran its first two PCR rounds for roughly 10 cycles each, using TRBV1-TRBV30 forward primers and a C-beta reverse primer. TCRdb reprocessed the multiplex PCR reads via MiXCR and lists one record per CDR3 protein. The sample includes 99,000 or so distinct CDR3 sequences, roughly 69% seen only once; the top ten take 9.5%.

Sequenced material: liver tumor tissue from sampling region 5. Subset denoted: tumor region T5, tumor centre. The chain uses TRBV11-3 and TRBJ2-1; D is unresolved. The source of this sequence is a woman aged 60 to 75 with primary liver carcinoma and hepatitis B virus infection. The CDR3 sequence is CASSLGQGGRAGYNDQFC. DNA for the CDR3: TGTGCCAGCAGCTTAGGTCAAGGCGGTAGGGCCGGCTACAATGATCAGTTCTGC.